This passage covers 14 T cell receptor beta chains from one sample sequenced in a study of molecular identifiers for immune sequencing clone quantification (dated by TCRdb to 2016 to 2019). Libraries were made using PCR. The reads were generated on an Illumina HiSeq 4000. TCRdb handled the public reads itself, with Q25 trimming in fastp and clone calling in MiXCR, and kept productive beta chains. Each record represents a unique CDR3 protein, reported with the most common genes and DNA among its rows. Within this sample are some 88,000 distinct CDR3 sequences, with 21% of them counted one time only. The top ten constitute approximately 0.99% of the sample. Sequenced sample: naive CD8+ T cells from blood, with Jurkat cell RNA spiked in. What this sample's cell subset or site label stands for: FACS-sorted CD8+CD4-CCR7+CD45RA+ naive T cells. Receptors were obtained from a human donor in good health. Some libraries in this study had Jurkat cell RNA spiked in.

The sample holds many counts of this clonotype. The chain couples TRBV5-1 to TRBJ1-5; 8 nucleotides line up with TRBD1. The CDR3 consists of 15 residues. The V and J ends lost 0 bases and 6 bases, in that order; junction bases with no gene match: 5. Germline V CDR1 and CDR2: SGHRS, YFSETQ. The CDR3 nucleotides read TGCGCCAGCAGCTTGGCCGGACAGGGAGGTCAGCCCCAGCATTTT. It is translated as CASSLAGQGGQPQHF.

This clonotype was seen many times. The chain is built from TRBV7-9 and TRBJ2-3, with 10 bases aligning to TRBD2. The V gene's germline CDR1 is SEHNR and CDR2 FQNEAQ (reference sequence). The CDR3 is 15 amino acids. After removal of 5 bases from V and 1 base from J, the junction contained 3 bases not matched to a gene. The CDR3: CASSKGTSGTDTQYF. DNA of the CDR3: TGTGCCAGCAGCAAAGGGACTAGCGGCACAGATACGCAGTATTTT.

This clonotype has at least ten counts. The CDR3 DNA sequence: TGCGCCAGCAGCCAACGGCGGGAGTACTACGAGCAGTACTTC. It is translated as CASSQRREYYEQYF. The rearrangement links TRBV4-3 to TRBJ2-7; 7 bases fit TRBD2. Germline CDR1 is LGHNA and CDR2 is YSLEER. V gave up 2 bases and J gave up 3 bases; unmatched junction bases: 4. This CDR3 comprises 14 residues.

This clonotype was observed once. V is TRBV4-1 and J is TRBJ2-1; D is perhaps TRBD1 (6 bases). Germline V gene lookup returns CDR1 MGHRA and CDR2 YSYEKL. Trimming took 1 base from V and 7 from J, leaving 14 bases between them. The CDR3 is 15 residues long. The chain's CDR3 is CASSQVRQGQNEQFF. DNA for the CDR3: TGCGCCAGCAGCCAAGTTCGGCAGGGGCAGAATGAGCAGTTCTTC.

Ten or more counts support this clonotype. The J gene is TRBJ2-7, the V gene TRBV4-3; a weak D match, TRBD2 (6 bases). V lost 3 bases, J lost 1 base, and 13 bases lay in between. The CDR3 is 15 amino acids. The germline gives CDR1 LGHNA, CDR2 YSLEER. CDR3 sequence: CASSQDQGRSYEQYF. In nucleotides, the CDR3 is TGCGCCAGCAGCCAGGATCAAGGGAGGTCCTACGAGCAGTACTTC.

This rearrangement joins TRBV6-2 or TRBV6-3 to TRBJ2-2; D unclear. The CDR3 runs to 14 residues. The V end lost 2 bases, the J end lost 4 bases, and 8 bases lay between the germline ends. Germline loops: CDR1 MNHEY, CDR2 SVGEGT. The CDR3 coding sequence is TGTGCCAGCAGTTACGTCTGGGGCACCGGGGAGCTGTTTTTT. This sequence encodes CASSYVWGTGELFF.

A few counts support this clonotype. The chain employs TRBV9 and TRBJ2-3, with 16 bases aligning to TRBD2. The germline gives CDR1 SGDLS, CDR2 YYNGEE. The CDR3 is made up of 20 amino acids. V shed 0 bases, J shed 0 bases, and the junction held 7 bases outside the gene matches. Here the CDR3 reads CASSVGPGTSGRASTDTQYF. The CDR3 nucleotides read TGTGCCAGCAGCGTAGGCCCCGGGACTAGCGGGAGGGCCAGCACAGATACGCAGTATTTT. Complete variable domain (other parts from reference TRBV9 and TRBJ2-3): DSGVTQTPKHLITATGQRVTLRCSPRSGDLSVYWYQQSLDQGLQFLIQYYNGEERAKGNILERFSAQQFPDLHSELNLSSLELGDSALYFCASSVGPGTSGRASTDTQYFGPGTRLTVL.

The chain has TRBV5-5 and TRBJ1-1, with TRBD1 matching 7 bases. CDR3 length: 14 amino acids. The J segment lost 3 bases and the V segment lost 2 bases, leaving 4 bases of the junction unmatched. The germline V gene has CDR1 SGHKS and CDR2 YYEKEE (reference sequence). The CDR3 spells CASSFRDSYTEAFF. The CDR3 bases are TGTGCCAGCAGCTTCCGGGACAGTTACACTGAAGCTTTCTTT. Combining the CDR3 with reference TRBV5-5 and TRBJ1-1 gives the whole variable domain DAGVTQSPTHLIKTRGQQVTLRCSPISGHKSVSWYQQVLGQGPQFIFQYYEKEERGRGNFPDRFSARQFPNYSSELNVNALLLGDSALYLCASSFRDSYTEAFFGQGTRLTVV.

The CDR3 bases are TGTGCCAGCACTAGCGGGGGCTGGAATGAGCAGTTCTTC. Amino acid sequence: CASTSGGWNEQFF. V is TRBV25-1 and J is TRBJ2-1; 10 bases are shared with TRBD2. The CDR3 has 13 amino acids. Trimming cost V 7 bases and J 7 bases; bases outside gene matches: 4. CDR1 and CDR2 (germline): MGHDK, SYGVNS.

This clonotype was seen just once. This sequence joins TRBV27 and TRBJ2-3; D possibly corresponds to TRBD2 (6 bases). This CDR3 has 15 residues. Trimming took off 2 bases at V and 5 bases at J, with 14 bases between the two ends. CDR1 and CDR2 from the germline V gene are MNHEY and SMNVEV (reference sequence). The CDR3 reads CASSLVGLYGDTQYF. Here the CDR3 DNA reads TGTGCCAGCAGTTTAGTGGGACTCTACGGAGATACGCAGTATTTT.

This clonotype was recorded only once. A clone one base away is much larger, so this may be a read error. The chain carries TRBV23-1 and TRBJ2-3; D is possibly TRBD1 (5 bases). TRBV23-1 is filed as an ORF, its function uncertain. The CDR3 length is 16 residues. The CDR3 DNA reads TGCGCCAGCAGTCAATGTGGAAGGTGGGGCACAGGTACGCAGTATTTT. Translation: CASSQCGRWGTGTQYF.

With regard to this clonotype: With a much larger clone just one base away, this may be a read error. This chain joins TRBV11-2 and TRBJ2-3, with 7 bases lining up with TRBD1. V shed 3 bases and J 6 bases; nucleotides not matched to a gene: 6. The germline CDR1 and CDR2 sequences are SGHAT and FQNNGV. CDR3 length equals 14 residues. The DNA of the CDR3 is TGTGCCAGCAGCTTGGGGACAGAGTTCGATACGCAGTATTTT. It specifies CASSLGTEFDTQYF.

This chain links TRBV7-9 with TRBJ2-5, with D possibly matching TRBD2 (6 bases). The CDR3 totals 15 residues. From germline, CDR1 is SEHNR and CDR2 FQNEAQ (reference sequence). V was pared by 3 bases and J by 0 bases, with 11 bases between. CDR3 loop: CASSFWAGNQETQYF. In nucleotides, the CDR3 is TGTGCCAGCAGCTTCTGGGCGGGGAACCAAGAGACCCAGTACTTC.

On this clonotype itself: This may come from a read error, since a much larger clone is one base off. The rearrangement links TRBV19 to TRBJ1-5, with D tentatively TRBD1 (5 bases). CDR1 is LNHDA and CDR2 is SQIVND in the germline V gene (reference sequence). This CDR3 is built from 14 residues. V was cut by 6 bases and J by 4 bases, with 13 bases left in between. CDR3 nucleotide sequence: TGTGCCAGTAGGCCCCAGGGTCTTAATCAGCCCCAGCATTTT. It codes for CASRPQGLNQPQHF.